Shown below are 15 T cell receptor beta chains from a single sample sequenced in a study of breast tumors, draining lymph nodes, adjacent tissues. Via MiXCR, TCRdb re-called the multiplex PCR reads, giving one row per CDR3 protein. In the table there are tens of thousands of distinct CDR3 sequences, roughly 19% of which are singletons. Samples came from axillary lymph nodes draining the breast cancer. The sequenced material came from axillary lymph node tissue. These receptor sequences come from a female donor with breast cancer. Some clones in this sample may be carry-over from other donors' samples.

This clonotype showed up just once. A single base separates this from a much larger clone, so it may be a read error. The chain is built from TRBV4-3 and TRBJ2-5; TRBD1 aligns across 9 bases. Germline V gene lookup returns CDR1 LGHNA and CDR2 YSLEER. CDR3 length equals 14 residues. CDR3 residues: CASSFGTGQETPYF. The CDR3 nucleotides read TGCGCCAGCAGCTTCGGGACAGGGCAAGAGACCCCGTACTTC.

This clonotype was recorded many times. V and J are TRBV24-1 and TRBJ2-3, with TRBD2 identical over 10 bases. The germline V gene has CDR1 KGHDR and CDR2 SFDVKD. Unmatched junction bases numbered 4, after V lost 0 bases and J lost 2 bases. The CDR3 is 17 amino acids. This CDR3 is CATSDLTSGVDTDTQYF. DNA for the CDR3: TGTGCCACCAGTGATTTGACTAGCGGGGTCGACACAGATACGCAGTATTTT.

There are many counts of this clonotype. V is TRBV20-1 and J is TRBJ1-2; 7 nucleotides line up with TRBD1. From germline, CDR1 is DFQATT and CDR2 SNEGSKA (reference sequence). This CDR3 spans 11 amino acids. V lost 4 bases and J lost 4; bases outside the gene matches: 0. The CDR3 sequence is CSATGGYGYTF. CDR3 nucleotide sequence: TGCAGTGCTACAGGGGGCTATGGCTACACCTTC.

Many counts were recorded for this clonotype. The chain uses TRBV10-3 and TRBJ2-3; tentative D call: TRBD2 (6 bases). V gave up 10 bases and J gave up 3 bases, with 11 bases separating them. CDR3 size: 12 residues. CDR1 and CDR2 (germline): ENHRY, SYGVKD. The CDR3 coding sequence is TGTGCCACCTCACTAGCAACAGATACGCAGTATTTT. The encoded protein is CATSLATDTQYF.

This clonotype has at least ten counts. V gene TRBV20-1 combines with J gene TRBJ1-5; no clear D. CDR1 and CDR2 (germline): DFQATT, SNEGSKA (reference sequence). Deletions cut 3 bases from V and 6 bases from J, with 6 bases between. The CDR3 has 11 amino acids. The CDR3 bases are TGCAGTGCTAGCAAGGGTCAGCCCCAGCATTTT. As protein: CSASKGQPQHF.

Regarding this clonotype: A much larger clonotype is one base distant, so this may be a read error. The CDR3 DNA follows: TGTGCCAGCAGTCGACTGGGGGACACCGGGGAGCTGTTTTTT. It encodes CASSRLGDTGELFF. This chain connects TRBV6-5 to TRBJ2-2; D could derive from TRBD1 or TRBD2 (5 bases each). The CDR3 spans 14 residues. V shed 5 bases and J shed 3 bases, with 10 bases lying between them. Germline V CDR1 and CDR2: MNHEY, SVGAGI.

This clonotype was seen at least ten times. The rearrangement links TRBV6-6 to TRBJ2-7; 9 bases line up with TRBD1. Germline CDR1 and CDR2: MNHNY and SVGAGI (reference sequence). V was clipped by 4 bases and J by 6 bases; unmatched bases: 7. The CDR3 runs to 14 residues. The CDR3 is CASSSGTGFREQYF. Here the CDR3 DNA reads TGTGCCAGCAGTTCCGGGACAGGGTTTCGCGAGCAGTACTTC.

The CDR3 reads CASSSGTSAAGELFF. CDR3 coding DNA: TGCGCCAGCAGCTCGGGGACTAGCGCGGCCGGGGAGCTGTTTTTT. The chain links TRBV5-1 to TRBJ2-2; 10 bases are shared with TRBD2. The germline CDR1 and CDR2 sequences are SGHRS and YFSETQ. V lost 3 bases, J lost 6 bases, and 5 bases stayed unmatched. The CDR3 has 15 residues. Full variable domain (missing parts from reference TRBV5-1 and TRBJ2-2): KAGVTQTPRYLIKTRGQQVTLSCSPISGHRSVSWYQQTPGQGLQFLFEYFSETQRNKGNFPGRFSGRQFSNSRSEMNVSTLELGDSALYLCASSSGTSAAGELFFGEGSRLTVL.

With respect to this clonotype: A read error may produce the germline difference seen at one junction end. The CDR3 loop reads CAGSPGDNEQFF. DNA of the CDR3: TGTGCCGGCAGTCCGGGGGACAATGAGCAGTTCTTC. The J gene is TRBJ2-1, the V gene TRBV6-2 or TRBV6-3; D is perhaps TRBD2 (6 bases). Germline values: CDR1 MNHEY, CDR2 SVGEGT. The CDR3 is 12 residues long.

The chain combines TRBV5-1 with TRBJ2-3, with D hard to call. Germline values: CDR1 SGHRS, CDR2 YFSETQ. Trimming stripped 2 bases from V and 3 bases from J, with 7 bases between. This CDR3 spans 13 amino acids. The CDR3 spells CASSLIGTDTQYF. The CDR3, as DNA: TGCGCCAGCAGCTTAATCGGGACAGATACGCAGTATTTT.

In its sample, this clonotype was seen many times. The chain employs TRBV7-2 and TRBJ2-5, with a weak D call TRBD2 (6 bases). The V end lost 1 base, the J end lost 1 base, and 16 bases lay between the germline ends. Germline V gene data show CDR1 as SGHTA and CDR2 as FQGNSA. The CDR3 contains 17 residues. The chain's CDR3 is CASSLGSTAGGQETQYF. CDR3 DNA: TGTGCCAGCAGCTTAGGGTCGACAGCCGGGGGCCAAGAGACCCAGTACTTC.

This clonotype has ten or more counts. V usage is TRBV19 and J usage is TRBJ2-7; TRBD2 might be the D (6 bases). Deletions cut 3 bases from V and 1 base from J, with 10 bases between. Germline V lookup: CDR1 LNHDA, CDR2 SQIVND (reference sequence). The CDR3 totals 14 residues. The CDR3 here is CASSIRLVSYEQYF. The CDR3 DNA is TGTGCCAGTAGTATTCGACTAGTTTCCTACGAGCAGTACTTC.

This clonotype has a handful of counts. A read error may be the cause here, since a much bigger clone is one base away. Lacking the conserved final phenylalanine or tryptophan, this CDR3 likely reflects a read error. The chain employs TRBV12-3 or TRBV12-4 and TRBJ1-2, with a weak D call TRBD1 (5 bases). The length of the CDR3 is 14 residues. Trimming stripped 3 bases from V and 4 bases from J, with 12 bases between. The CDR3 protein is CASSFSGQGYGYTS. DNA for the CDR3: TGTGCCAGCAGTTTTTCCGGACAAGGCTATGGCTACACCTCC.

This clonotype was counted ten times or more. In DNA form, the CDR3 reads TGTGCCAGCAGTTACAAAGGCTCCAGTTATGGCTACACCTTC. This codes for CASSYKGSSYGYTF. The chain employs TRBV6-5 and TRBJ1-2; D call uncertain. Between the trimmed V and J ends, which lost 2 bases and 5 bases, there was a span of 12 bases. The CDR3 runs 14 residues. Germline V gene data show CDR1 as MNHEY and CDR2 as SVGAGI.

On this clonotype: Relative to the germline gene, one junction end is altered; a read error may explain this. The chain is built from TRBV28 and TRBJ2-7, with D perhaps being TRBD1 or TRBD2 (5 bases each). The V gene's germline CDR1 is MDHEN and CDR2 SYDVKM. This CDR3 comprises 15 residues. The CDR3 loop is CASSTTRDATYEQHF. The CDR3 coding sequence is TGTGCCAGCAGTACTACCCGGGACGCCACCTACGAGCAGCACTTC.